The clone carrying this T cell receptor (beta chain) was counted only a few times. Its antigen is still unknown. Amplification used 60 Vbeta primers and 13 Jbeta primers. Original data processing: Later reanalysis found 80 million or so unique TCR beta chains, around 11 million of them shared. The method was immunoSEQ multiplex PCR; TCRdb's version includes in-frame clones alone and lacks a portion of them. From that table come the V and J calls and clone size; the DNA was used to work out D and trimming. The sample lists 150,000 or so clones, approximately 82% occurring once. The record originates from a study of cytomegalovirus exposure and HLA in healthy donors. Findings and limits, study-wide: For TCR beta chains, V- and J-gene trimming was later linked to a missense DCLRE1C variant. An analysis done earlier found most TCR beta V segments productive about 90% or about 30% of the time. According to reports, the classifier identified cytomegalovirus status with high specificity and sensitivity.

The CDR3 spans 14 residues. The V gene lost 10 bases and the J gene lost 4 bases, with 19 bases spanning the gap. CDR1 is LNHDA, CDR2 SQIVND, per germline (reference sequence). Sequenced input: PBMCs. The chain combines TRBV19 with TRBJ1-1, with a possible D match to TRBD1 (5 bases). The receptor was isolated from a middle-aged man in good health and CMV-seronegative. CDR3 DNA sequence: TGTGCCACAGCAGGGCCCTGGGGGGTCACTGAAGCTTTCTTT. Amino acid sequence: CATAGPWGVTEAFF.